This TCR beta chain was sequenced in a study of PD-1 blockade in classical Hodgkin lymphoma. Study-wide results and caveats: Complete responders showed a baseline diversity that resembled the diversity of newly diagnosed patients. Before treatment, TCR diversity in newly diagnosed patients was reportedly lower than in healthy donors. TCR diversity in CD4+, not CD8+, cells rose significantly by C4D1.

As to this clone: What it recognizes is unknown.

There was relapse after autologous stem cell transplantation in every patient, and there was variation in brentuximab vedotin exposure. V was pared by 3 bases and J by 0 bases, with 9 bases between. Germline V gene sequence: CDR1 KGHSH, CDR2 LQKENI. The CDR3 length is 14 residues. Clones were read by immunoSEQ multiplex PCR, and TCRdb kept only the in-frame ones, dropping some. This table has about 23,000 clones, approximately 74% appearing once. The source was peripheral blood mononuclear cells (PBMCs), collected at baseline. The source is a human donor with classical Hodgkin lymphoma. The chain joins TRBV18 to TRBJ2-7; D unresolved. CDR3 loop: CASSPLPNSYEQYF. CDR3 nucleotides: TGTGCCAGCTCACCTCTGCCCAACTCCTACGAGCAGTACTTC.